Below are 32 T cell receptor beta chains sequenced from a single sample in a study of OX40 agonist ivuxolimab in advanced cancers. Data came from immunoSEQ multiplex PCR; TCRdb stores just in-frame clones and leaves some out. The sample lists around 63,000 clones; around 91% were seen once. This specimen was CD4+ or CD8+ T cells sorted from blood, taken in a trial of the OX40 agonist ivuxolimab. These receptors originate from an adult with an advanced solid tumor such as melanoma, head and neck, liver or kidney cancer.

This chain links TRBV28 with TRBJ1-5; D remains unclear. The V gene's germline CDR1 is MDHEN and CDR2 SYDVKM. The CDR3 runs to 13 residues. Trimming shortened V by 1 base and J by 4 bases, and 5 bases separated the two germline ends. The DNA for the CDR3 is TGTGCCAGCAGTTTATACATGAATCAGCCCCAGCATTTT. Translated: CASSLYMNQPQHF.

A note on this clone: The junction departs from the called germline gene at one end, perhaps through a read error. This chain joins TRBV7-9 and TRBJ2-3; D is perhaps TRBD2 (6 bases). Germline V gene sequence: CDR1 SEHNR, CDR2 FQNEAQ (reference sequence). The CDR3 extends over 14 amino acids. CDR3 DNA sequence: TGTGCCAGCAGCTTGGAAGGTCTTGCGGGACCCCCGGATTTT. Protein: CASSLEGLAGPPDF.

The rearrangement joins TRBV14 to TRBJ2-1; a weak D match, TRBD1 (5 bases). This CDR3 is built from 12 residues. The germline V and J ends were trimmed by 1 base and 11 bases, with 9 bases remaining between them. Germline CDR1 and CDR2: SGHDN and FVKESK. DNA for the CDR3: TGTGCCAGCAGCCAAGGACAGACCAAGCAGTTCTTC. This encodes CASSQGQTKQFF.

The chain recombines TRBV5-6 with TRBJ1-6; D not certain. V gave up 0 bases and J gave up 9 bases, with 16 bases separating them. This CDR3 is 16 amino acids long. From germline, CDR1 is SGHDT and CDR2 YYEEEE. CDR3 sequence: CASSLAVGLEISPLHF. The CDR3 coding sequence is TGTGCCAGCAGCTTGGCGGTAGGCCTAGAAATTTCACCCCTCCACTTT.

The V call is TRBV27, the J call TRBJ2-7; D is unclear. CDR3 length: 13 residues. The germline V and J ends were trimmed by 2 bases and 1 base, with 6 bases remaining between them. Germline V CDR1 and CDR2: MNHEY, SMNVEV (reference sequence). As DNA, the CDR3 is TGTGCCAGCAGTTTAATGGGTTCCTACGAGCAGTACTTC. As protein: CASSLMGSYEQYF.

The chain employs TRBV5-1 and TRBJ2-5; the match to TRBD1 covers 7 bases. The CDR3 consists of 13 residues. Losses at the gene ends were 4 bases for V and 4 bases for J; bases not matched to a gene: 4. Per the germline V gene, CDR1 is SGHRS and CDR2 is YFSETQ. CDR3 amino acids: CASSPGTVETQYF. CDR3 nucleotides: TGCGCCAGCAGCCCCGGGACAGTAGAGACCCAGTACTTC.

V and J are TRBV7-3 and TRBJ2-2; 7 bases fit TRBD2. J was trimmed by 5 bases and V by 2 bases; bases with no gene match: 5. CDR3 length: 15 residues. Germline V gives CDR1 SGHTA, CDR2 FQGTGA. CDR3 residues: CASSLLAEGTGELFF. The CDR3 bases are TGTGCCAGCAGCTTACTAGCGGAAGGGACCGGGGAGCTGTTTTTT.

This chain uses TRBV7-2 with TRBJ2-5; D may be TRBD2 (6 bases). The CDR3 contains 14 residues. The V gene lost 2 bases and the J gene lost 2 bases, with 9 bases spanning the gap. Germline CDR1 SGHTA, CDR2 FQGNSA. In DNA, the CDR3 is TGTGCCAGCAGCTTACTAGCGCTACAAGAGACCCAGTACTTC. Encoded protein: CASSLLALQETQYF.

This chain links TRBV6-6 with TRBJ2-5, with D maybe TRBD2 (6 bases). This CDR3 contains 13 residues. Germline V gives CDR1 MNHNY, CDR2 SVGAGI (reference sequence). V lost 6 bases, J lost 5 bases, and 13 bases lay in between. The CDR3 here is CASRRTGGETQYF. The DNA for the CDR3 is TGTGCCAGCAGGAGAACCGGGGGTGAGACCCAGTACTTC.

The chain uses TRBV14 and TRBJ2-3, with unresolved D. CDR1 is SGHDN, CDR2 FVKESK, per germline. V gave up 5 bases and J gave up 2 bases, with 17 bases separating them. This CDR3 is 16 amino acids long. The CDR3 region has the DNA TGTGCCAGCAGCTCATTACAGTGGACCACCACAGATACGCAGTATTTT. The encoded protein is CASSSLQWTTTDTQYF.

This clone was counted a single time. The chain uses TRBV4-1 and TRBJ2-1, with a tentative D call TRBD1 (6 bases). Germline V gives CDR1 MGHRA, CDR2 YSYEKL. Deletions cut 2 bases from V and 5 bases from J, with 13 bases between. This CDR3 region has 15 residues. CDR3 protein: CASSQKGEQDNEQFF. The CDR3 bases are TGCGCCAGCAGCCAAAAGGGGGAGCAGGACAATGAGCAGTTCTTC.

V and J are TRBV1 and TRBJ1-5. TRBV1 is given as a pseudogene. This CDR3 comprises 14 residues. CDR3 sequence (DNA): TGCACCAGCAGCCAAGCGGCCCTCAATCAGCCCCAGCATTTT. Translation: CTSSQAALNQPQHF.

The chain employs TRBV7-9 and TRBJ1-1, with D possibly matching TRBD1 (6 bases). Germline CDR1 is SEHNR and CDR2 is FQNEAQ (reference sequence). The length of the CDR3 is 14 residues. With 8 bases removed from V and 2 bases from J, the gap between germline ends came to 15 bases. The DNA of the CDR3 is TGTGCCAGCTCCCGGGGGGGCCTCAACACTGAAGCTTTCTTT. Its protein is CASSRGGLNTEAFF.

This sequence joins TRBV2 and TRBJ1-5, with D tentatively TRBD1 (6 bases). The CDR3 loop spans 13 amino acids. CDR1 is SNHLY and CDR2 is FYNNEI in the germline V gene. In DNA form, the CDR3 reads TGTGCAGAGGGGGGGTCTAGCAATCAGCCCCAGCATTTT. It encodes CAEGGSSNQPQHF.

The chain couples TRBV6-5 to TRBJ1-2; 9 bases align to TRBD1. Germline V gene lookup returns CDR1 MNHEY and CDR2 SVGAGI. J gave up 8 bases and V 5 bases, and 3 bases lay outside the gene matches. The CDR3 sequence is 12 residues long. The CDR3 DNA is TGTGCCAGCAGTCACAGGGGGCCGGGCTACACCTTC. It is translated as CASSHRGPGYTF.

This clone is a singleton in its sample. The CDR3 sequence is CASSQATGASGANVLTF. CDR3 bases: TGCGCCAGCAGCCAGGCCACAGGGGCCTCTGGGGCCAACGTCCTGACTTTC. The chain couples TRBV4-1 to TRBJ2-6; 7 bases are a match to TRBD1. This CDR3 spans 17 amino acids. Germline-derived CDR1 and CDR2 are MGHRA and YSYEKL. The V segment lost 3 bases and the J segment 0 bases; nucleotides outside the gene matches: 5.

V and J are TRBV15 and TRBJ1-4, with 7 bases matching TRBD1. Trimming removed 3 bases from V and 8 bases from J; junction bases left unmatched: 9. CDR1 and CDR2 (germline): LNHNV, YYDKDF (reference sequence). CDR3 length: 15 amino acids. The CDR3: CATSRVQGLGEKLFF. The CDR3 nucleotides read TGTGCCACCAGCAGGGTACAGGGGTTAGGGGAAAAACTGTTTTTT.

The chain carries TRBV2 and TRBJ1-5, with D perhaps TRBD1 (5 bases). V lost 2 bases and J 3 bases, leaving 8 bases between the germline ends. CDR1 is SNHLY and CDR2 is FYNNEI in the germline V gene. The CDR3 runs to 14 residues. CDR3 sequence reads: CASSEQGFNQPQHF. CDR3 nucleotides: TGTGCCAGCAGTGAACAGGGTTTCAATCAGCCCCAGCATTTT.

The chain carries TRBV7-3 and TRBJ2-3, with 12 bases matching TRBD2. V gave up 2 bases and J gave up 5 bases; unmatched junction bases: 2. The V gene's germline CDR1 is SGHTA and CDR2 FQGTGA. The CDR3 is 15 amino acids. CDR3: CASSLLAGGIDTQYF. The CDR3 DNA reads TGTGCCAGCAGCTTACTAGCGGGAGGGATAGATACGCAGTATTTT.

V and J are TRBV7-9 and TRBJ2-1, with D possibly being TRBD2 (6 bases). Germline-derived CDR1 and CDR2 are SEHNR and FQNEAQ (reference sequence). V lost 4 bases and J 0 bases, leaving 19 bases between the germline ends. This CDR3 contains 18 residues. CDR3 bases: TGTGCCAGCAGCTCCCGGTCTGTTCGGGGGAGCTCCTACAATGAGCAGTTCTTC. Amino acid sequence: CASSSRSVRGSSYNEQFF.

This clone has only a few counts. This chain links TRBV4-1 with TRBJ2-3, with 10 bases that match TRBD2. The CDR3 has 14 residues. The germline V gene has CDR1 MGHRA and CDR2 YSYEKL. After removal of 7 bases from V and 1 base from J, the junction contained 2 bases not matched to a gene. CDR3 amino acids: CASNLAGGTDTQYF. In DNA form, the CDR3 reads TGCGCCAGCAACCTAGCGGGAGGCACAGATACGCAGTATTTT.

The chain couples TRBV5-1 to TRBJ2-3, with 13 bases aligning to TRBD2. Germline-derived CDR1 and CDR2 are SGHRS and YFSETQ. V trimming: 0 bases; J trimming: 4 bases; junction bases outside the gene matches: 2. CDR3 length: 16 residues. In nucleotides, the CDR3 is TGCGCCAGCAGCTTGGAACTAGCGGGAGGGTCAGATACGCAGTATTTT. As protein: CASSLELAGGSDTQYF.

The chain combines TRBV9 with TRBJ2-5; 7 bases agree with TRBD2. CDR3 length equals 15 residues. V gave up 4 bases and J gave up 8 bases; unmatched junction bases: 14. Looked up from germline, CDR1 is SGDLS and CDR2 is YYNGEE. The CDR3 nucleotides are TGTGCCAGCAGCCCAGACGGCGGGAGTTCGTTAACCCAGTACTTC. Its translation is CASSPDGGSSLTQYF.

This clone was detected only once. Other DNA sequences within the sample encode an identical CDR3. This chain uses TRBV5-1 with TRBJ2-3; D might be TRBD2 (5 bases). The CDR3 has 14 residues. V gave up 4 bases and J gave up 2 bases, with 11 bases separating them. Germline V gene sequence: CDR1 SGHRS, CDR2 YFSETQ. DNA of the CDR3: TGCGCCAGCAGCCTTGGACTCTTCACAGATACGCAGTATTTT. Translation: CASSLGLFTDTQYF.

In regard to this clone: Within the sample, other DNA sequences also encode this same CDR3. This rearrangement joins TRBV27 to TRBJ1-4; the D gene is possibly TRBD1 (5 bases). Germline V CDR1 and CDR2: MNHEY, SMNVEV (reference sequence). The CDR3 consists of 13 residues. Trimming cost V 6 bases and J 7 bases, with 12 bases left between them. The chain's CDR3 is CASSLTVTEKLFF. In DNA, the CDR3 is TGTGCCAGCAGCTTGACAGTTACTGAAAAACTGTTTTTT. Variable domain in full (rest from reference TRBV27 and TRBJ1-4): EAQVTQNPRYLITVTGKKLTVTCSQNMNHEYMSWYRQDPGLGLRQIYYSMNVEVTDKGDVPEGYKVSRKEKRNFPLILESPSPNQTSLYFCASSLTVTEKLFFGSGTQLSVL.

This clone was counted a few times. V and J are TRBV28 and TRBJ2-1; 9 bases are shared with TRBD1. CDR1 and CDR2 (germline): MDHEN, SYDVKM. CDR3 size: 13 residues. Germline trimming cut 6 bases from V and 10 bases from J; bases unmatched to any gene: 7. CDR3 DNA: TGTGCCAGCAGAAGGACAGGGGTCTACGAGCAGTTCTTC. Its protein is CASRRTGVYEQFF.

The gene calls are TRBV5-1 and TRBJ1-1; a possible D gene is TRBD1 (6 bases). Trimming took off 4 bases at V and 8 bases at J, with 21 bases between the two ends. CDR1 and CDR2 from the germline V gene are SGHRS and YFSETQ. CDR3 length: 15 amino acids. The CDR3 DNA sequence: TGCGCCAGCAGCATGCAGGCGGGGGGCAGGGACGAAGCTTTCTTT. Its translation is CASSMQAGGRDEAFF.

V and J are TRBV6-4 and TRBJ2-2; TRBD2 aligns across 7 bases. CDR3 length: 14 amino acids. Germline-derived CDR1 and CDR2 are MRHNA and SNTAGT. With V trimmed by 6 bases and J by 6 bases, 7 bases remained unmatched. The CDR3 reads CASSVGLGSGELFF. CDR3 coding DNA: TGTGCCAGCAGCGTTGGACTAGGGTCCGGGGAGCTGTTTTTT.

In nucleotides, the CDR3 is TGTGCCAGCAGCCCACGGGGCCCTCAAGAGACCCAGTACTTC. As protein: CASSPRGPQETQYF. This rearrangement joins TRBV7-2 to TRBJ2-5, with D tentatively TRBD1 or TRBD2 (5 bases each). V lost 5 bases to trimming and J lost 2 bases, with 12 bases between them. The CDR3 runs to 14 residues. The germline gives CDR1 SGHTA, CDR2 FQGNSA.

CDR3 amino acids: CSVPGQDQETQYF. CDR3 coding DNA: TGCAGCGTCCCGGGACAGGACCAAGAGACCCAGTACTTC. V gene TRBV29-1 combines with J gene TRBJ2-5, with 8 positions matching TRBD1. This CDR3 contains 13 residues. Trimming cost V 6 bases and J 0 bases; bases outside gene matches: 3. CDR1 is SQVTM, CDR2 ANQGSEA, per germline.

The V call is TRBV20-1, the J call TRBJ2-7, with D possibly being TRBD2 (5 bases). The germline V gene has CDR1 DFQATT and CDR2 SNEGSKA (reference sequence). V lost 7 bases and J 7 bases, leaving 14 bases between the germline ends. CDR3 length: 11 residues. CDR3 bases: TGCAGTGTGACGGACTCGAGAGAGCAGTACTTC. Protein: CSVTDSREQYF.

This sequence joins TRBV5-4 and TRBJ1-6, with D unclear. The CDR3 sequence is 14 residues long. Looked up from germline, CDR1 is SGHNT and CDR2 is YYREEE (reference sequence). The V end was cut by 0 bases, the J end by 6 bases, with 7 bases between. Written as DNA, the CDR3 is TGTGCCAGCAGCTTGGAAGGCAGTAATTCACCCCTCCACTTT. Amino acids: CASSLEGSNSPLHF.